These T cell receptor beta chains were read from a single sample in a study of cytomegalovirus exposure and HLA in healthy donors. Here immunoSEQ multiplex PCR was the method, and the copy in TCRdb shows in-frame clones only, minus some. The sample records about 140,000 clones, about 79% being singletons. The sample consisted of PBMCs. Every receptor here comes from a man aged 40-49 years in good health and CMV-seropositive. The CDR3 runs from the conserved cysteine through the conserved F or W. Fields, in order: clone size, V gene, J gene, D gene, CDR3 protein. The D gene is left open where the match is weak. Rows may omit the clone size; those that give it use once, few, many or a size class.

-,TRBV7-8,-,TRBD2,CASSTTRGGEQYF
-,TRBV10-3,TRBJ1-5,-,CAISDQEANQPQHF
-,TRBV5-3,TRBJ1-1,-,CAVGAVGEAFF
-,TRBV27,TRBJ2-7,-,CASSLSRTQSSYF
few,TRBV4-2,TRBJ1-6,-,CASSQETGKGPLHF
-,TRBV7-9,TRBJ1-1,TRBD1,CASSVGDRERTEAFF
-,TRBV9,TRBJ2-7,TRBD2,CASSAGVRLAGGHEQYF
-,TRBV7-9,TRBJ2-1,TRBD2,CASSFDTSGRNEQFF
-,TRBV11-1,TRBJ2-7,TRBD1,CASSLDRVVSHEQYF
-,TRBV5-1,TRBJ2-1,-,CASTAAGYNEQFF
-,TRBV7-9,TRBJ2-1,-,CASSYDKKLSGYNEQFF
-,TRBV29-1,TRBJ2-3,-,CSVERTDTDTQYF
-,TRBV28,TRBJ2-7,-,CASSFGAGLFPEQYF
-,TRBV5-8,TRBJ2-3,TRBD2,CASSSGTSGIPRGTDTQYF
-,TRBV13,TRBJ2-7,TRBD2,CASRTSGSSYEQYF
-,TRBV7-2,TRBJ1-2,TRBD1,CASSPQGGNGYTF
-,TRBV2,TRBJ2-1,-,CASSILGLLIEQFF
once,TRBV18,TRBJ1-1,-,CASSPRWGENTEAFF
-,TRBV11-3,TRBJ2-7,-,CASSLGGAVPYEQYF
-,TRBV5-1,TRBJ2-7,TRBD1,CASSWTGTDYEQYF
-,TRBV5-6,TRBJ2-1,-,CASSLHSEQFF
-,TRBV7-9,TRBJ1-5,TRBD1,CASSTRDRDQPQHF
-,TRBV27,TRBJ2-7,-,CASSILGTGGPGEQYF
-,TRBV9,TRBJ2-2,TRBD2,CASSWTSGNTGELFF
-,TRBV7-9,TRBJ2-3,-,CASTEGGGPSTDTQYF
-,TRBV7-2,TRBJ1-5,-,CASSTDSRGPQHF
few,TRBV6-5,TRBJ1-2,TRBD1,CASRRQGAPSGYTF
-,TRBV25-1,TRBJ1-1,-,CASYNTEAFF
few,TRBV19,TRBJ2-2,-,CASSIGARANTGELFF
-,TRBV5-1,TRBJ1-1,-,CASSLASRLTEAFF
few,TRBV19,TRBJ1-3,-,CASIGRGLGNTIYF
-,TRBV2,TRBJ2-5,TRBD2,CASSADPGLGVPLAQYF
-,TRBV5-6,TRBJ1-6,-,CASSLSGNSPLHF
-,TRBV5-6,TRBJ2-1,TRBD2,CASSVGLAGGWNEQFF
-,TRBV27,TRBJ1-1,-,CASSLTDLNTEAFF
-,TRBV4-3,TRBJ1-1,TRBD1,CASSQAYRGLNTEAFF
few,TRBV10-3,TRBJ1-1,-,CAISDSQGAEAFF
-,TRBV6-5,TRBJ1-1,-,CASRGRNTEAFF
-,TRBV4-3,TRBJ2-1,TRBD2,CASSQGTTGGEQFF
-,TRBV7-9,TRBJ2-1,TRBD1,CASSSPRTGAYNEQFF
-,TRBV18,TRBJ2-1,-,CASSPLRAANNEQFF
-,TRBV5-5,TRBJ1-5,-,CASSLGAGNQPQHF
-,TRBV5-1,TRBJ2-2,-,CASSSGQTTGELFF
-,TRBV28,TRBJ2-5,-,CASSGGTQYF
-,TRBV7-2,TRBJ2-1,TRBD2,CASSLAVAGRGANEQFF
-,TRBV10-1,TRBJ2-3,TRBD2,CASSDSSGGTTDTQYF
-,TRBV5-1,TRBJ2-7,-,CASSLELLSHEQYF
once,TRBV18,TRBJ1-5,-,CASSPDRFVTQHF
-,TRBV7-9,TRBJ2-5,TRBD2,CSSSPLGPFGGGQETQYF
-,TRBV29-1,TRBJ1-2,-,CSVSYRGDPRYGYTF